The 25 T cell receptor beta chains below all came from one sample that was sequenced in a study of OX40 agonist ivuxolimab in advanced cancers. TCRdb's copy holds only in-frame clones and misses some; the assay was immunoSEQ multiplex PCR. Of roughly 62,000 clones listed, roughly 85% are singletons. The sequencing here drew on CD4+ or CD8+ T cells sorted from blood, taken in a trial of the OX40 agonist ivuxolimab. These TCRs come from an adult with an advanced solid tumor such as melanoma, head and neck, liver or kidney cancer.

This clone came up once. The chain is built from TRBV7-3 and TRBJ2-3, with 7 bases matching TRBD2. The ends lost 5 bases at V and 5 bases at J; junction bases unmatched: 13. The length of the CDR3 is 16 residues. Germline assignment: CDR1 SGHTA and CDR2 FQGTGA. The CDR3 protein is CASSPQAGTTQDTQYF. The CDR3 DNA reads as TGTGCCAGCAGCCCCCAGGCCGGGACTACGCAAGATACGCAGTATTTT. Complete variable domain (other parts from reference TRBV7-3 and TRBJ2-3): GAGVSQTPSNKVTEKGKYVELRCDPISGHTALYWYRQSLGQGPEFLIYFQGTGAADDSGLPNDRFFAVRPEGSVSTLKIQRTERGDSAVYLCASSPQAGTTQDTQYFGPGTRLTVL.

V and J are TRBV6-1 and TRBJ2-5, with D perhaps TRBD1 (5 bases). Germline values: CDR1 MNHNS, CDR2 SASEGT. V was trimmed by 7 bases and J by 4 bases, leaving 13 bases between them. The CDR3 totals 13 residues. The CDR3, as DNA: TGTGCCAGCAATGGACATAGGAGAGAGACCCAGTACTTC. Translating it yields CASNGHRRETQYF.

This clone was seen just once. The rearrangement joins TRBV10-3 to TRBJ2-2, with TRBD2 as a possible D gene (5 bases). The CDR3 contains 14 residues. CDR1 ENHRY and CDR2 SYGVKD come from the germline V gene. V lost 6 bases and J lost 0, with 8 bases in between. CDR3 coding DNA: TGTGCCATCAGGCTAGCCGCGAACACCGGGGAGCTGTTTTTT. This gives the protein CAIRLAANTGELFF.

The DNA of the CDR3 is TGTGCCAGCAGCTTAGGGAGGGAACCCTACAATGAGCAGTTCTTC. Its translation: CASSLGREPYNEQFF. This chain links TRBV7-2 with TRBJ2-1; possible D gene TRBD2, 6 bases. Germline CDR1 and CDR2: SGHTA and FQGNSA. The CDR3 extends over 15 amino acids. Trimming cost V 1 base and J 2 bases, with 9 bases left between them.

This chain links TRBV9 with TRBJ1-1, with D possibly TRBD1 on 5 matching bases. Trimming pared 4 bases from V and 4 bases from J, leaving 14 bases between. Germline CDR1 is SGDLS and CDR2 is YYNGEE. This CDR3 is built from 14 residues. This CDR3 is CASSPGRGVTEAFF. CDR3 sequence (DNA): TGTGCCAGCAGCCCCGGACGAGGGGTCACTGAAGCTTTCTTT.

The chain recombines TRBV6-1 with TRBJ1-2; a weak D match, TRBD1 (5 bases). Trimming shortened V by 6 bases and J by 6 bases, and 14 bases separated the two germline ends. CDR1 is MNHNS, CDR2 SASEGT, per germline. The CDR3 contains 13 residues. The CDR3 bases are TGTGCCAGCAGACCCTCCTGGGGCAATGGCTACACCTTC. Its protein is CASRPSWGNGYTF.

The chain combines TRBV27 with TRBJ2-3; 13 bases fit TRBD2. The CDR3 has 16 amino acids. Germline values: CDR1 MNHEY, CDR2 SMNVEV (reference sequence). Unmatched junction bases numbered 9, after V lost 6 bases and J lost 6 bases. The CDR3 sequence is CASSHTSGRAGDTQYF. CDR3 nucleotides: TGTGCCAGCAGCCATACTAGCGGGAGGGCGGGGGATACGCAGTATTTT.

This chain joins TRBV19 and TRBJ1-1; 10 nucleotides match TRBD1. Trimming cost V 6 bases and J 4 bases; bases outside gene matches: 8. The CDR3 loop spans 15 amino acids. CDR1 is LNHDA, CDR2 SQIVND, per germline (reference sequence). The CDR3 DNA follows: TGTGCCAGTAGCAAGGGACAGGGGTGGGGCACTGAAGCTTTCTTT. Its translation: CASSKGQGWGTEAFF.

CDR3 DNA: TGTGCCAGCTCACCGGGAAGAGAAGCTTTCTTT. The encoded protein is CASSPGREAFF. J is TRBJ1-1 and V is TRBV18, with D unresolved. The CDR3 totals 11 residues. V gave up 3 bases and J gave up 8 bases, with 7 bases separating them. Germline V lookup: CDR1 KGHSH, CDR2 LQKENI.

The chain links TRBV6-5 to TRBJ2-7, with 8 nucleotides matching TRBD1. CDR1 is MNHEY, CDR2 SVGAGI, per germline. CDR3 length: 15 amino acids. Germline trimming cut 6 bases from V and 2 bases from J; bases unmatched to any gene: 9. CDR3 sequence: CASSRQNRGTYEQYF. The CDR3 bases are TGTGCCAGCAGCCGCCAGAACAGGGGGACCTACGAGCAGTACTTC.

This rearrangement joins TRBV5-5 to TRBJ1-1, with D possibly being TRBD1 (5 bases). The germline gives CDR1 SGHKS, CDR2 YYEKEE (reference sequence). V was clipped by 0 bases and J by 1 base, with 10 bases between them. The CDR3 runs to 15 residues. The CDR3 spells CASSLGGDRNTEAFF. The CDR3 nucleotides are TGTGCCAGCAGCTTGGGAGGGGACCGGAACACTGAAGCTTTCTTT.

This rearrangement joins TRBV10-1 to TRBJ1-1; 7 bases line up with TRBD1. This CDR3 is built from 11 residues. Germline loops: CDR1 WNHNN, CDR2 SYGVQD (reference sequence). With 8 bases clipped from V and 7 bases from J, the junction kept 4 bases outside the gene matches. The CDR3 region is CASWWDSEAFF. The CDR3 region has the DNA TGCGCCAGCTGGTGGGACAGTGAAGCTTTCTTT.

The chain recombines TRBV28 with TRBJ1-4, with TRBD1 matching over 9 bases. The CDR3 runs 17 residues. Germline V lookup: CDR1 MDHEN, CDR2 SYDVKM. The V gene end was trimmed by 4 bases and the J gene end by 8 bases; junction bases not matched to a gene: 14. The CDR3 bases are TGTGCCAGCAGTTCCCGGTACCTGGCGACAGGGGGAGAAAAACTGTTTTTT. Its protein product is CASSSRYLATGGEKLFF.

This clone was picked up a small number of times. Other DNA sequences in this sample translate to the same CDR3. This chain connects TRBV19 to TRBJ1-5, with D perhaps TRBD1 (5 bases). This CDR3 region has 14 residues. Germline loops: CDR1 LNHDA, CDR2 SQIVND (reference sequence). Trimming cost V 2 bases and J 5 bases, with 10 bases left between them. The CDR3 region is CASSIWDGDQPQHF. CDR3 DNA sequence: TGTGCCAGTAGTATATGGGACGGAGATCAGCCCCAGCATTTT.

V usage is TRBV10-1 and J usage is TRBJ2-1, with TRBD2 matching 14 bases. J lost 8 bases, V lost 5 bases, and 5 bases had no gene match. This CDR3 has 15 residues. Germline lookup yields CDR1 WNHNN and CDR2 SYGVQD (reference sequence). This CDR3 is CASSPGTSGGYEQFF. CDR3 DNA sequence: TGCGCCAGCAGTCCCGGGACTAGCGGGGGTTATGAGCAGTTCTTC.

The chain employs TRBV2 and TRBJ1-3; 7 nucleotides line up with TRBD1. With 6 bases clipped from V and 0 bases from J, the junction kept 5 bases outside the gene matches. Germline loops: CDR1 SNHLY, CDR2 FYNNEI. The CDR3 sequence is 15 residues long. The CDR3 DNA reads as TGTGCCAGCAGGGGACAGTTAAGCTCTGGAAACACCATATATTTT. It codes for CASRGQLSSGNTIYF.

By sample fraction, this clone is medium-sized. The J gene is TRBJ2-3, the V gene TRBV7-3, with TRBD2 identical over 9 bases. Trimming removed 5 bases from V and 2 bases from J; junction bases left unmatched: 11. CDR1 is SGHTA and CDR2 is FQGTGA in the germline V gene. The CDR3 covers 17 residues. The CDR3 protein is CASSPRGWTSDTDTQYF. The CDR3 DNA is TGTGCCAGCAGCCCTAGGGGTTGGACTAGCGACACAGATACGCAGTATTTT.

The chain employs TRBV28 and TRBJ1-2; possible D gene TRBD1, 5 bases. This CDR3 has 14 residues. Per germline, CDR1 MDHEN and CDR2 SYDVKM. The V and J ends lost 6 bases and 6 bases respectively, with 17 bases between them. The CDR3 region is CASRTGDWGNGYTF. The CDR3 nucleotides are TGTGCCAGCAGGACGGGAGACTGGGGGAATGGCTACACCTTC.

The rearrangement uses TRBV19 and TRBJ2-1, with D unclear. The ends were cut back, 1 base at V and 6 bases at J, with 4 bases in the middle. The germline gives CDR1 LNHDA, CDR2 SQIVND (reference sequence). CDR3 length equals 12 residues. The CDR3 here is CASSIVANEQFF. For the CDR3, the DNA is TGTGCCAGTAGTATAGTAGCCAATGAGCAGTTCTTC.

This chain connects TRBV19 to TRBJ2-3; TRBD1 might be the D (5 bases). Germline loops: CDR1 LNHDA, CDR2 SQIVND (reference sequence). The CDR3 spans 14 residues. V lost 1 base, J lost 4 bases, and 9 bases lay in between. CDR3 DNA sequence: TGTGCCAGTAGTATAGGGGGCGGCCCAGATACGCAGTATTTT. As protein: CASSIGGGPDTQYF.

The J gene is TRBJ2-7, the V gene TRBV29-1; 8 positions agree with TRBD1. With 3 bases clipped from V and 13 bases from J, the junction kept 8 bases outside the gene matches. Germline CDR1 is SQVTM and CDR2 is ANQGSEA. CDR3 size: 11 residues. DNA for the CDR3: TGCAGCGTTGATTCCGGGACAGGTAACTACTTC. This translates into CSVDSGTGNYF.

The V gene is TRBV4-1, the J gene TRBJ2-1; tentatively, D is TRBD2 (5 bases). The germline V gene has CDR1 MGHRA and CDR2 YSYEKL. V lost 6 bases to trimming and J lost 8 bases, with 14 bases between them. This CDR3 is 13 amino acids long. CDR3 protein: CASRLVGDDEQFF. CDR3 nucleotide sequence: TGCGCCAGCAGACTAGTGGGTGACGATGAGCAGTTCTTC.

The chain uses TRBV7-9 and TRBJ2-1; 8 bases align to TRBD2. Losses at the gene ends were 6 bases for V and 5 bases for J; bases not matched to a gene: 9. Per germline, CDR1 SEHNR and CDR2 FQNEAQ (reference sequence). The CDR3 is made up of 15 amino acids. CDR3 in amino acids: CASSYSERGNNEQFF. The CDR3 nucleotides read TGTGCCAGCAGTTACTCGGAGCGGGGGAACAATGAGCAGTTCTTC.

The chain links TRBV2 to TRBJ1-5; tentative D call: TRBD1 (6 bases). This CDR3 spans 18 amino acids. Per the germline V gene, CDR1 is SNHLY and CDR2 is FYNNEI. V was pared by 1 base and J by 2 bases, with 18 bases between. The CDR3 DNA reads TGTGCCAGCAGTGAAGGAGGGCAGGGGTTCTGGGGCAATCAGCCCCAGCATTTT. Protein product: CASSEGGQGFWGNQPQHF. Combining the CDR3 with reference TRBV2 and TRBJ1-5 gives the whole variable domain EPEVTQTPSHQVTQMGQEVILRCVPISNHLYFYWYRQILGQKVEFLVSFYNNEISEKSEIFDDQFSVERPDGSNFTLKIRSTKLEDSAMYFCASSEGGQGFWGNQPQHFGDGTRLSIL.

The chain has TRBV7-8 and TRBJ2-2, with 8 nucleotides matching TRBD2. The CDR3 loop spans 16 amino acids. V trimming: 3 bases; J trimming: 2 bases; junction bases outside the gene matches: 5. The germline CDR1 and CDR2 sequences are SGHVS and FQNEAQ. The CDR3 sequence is CASSLSGSRNTGELFF. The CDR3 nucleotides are TGTGCCAGCAGCTTGAGCGGGAGCCGAAACACCGGGGAGCTGTTTTTT.